This TCR beta chain is from a study of blood T cell repertoires in COVID-19. Libraries were prepared by immunoSEQ multiplex PCR; TCRdb keeps only in-frame clonotypes and omits some of them. The sample contains roughly 31,000 clones, 85% to 90% of which appear only once. The V gene's germline CDR1 is SGHDN and CDR2 FVKESK. V dropped 2 bases and J dropped 4 bases, with 14 bases sitting between them. This CDR3 region has 16 residues. The chain employs TRBV14 and TRBJ2-2; no firm D call. Sequencing input: peripheral blood. This clonotype originated in a man between 60 and 75 years old with acute or convalescent COVID-19. CDR3 DNA sequence: TGTGCCAGCAGCCAACATGCTAGTCGTAGCACCGGGGAGCTGTTTTTT. Translating it yields CASSQHASRSTGELFF.